This T cell receptor (beta chain) came from a study of control samples from healthy donors and cancer patients. Sequenced by immunoSEQ multiplex PCR; TCRdb stores in-frame clones only, minus some. The table includes tens of thousands of clones, approximately 94% detected once. Trimming cost V 5 bases and J 2 bases; bases outside gene matches: 9. CDR1 is SEHNR, CDR2 FQNEAQ, per germline (reference sequence). The CDR3 sequence is 16 residues long. This receptor was taken from a woman between 25 and 40 years old in good health. The sequencing sample was made of blood. V and J are TRBV7-9 and TRBJ2-5; 9 positions match TRBD1. The CDR3 DNA is TGTGCCAGCAGCCCAACAGGGGGCGGGTGGCAAGAGACCCAGTACTTC. This gives the protein CASSPTGGGWQETQYF. Combining the CDR3 with reference TRBV7-9 and TRBJ2-5 gives the whole variable domain DTGVSQNPRHKITKRGQNVTFRCDPISEHNRLYWYRQTLGQGPEFLTYFQNEAQLEKSRLLSDRFSAERPKGSFSTLEIQRTEQGDSAMYLCASSPTGGGWQETQYFGPGTRLLVL.